Presented here are 5 T cell receptor beta chains from one specimen sequenced in a study of blood T cell repertoires in COVID-19. The method was immunoSEQ multiplex PCR; TCRdb's version includes in-frame clones alone and lacks a portion of them. This sample has 150,000 to 200,000 clones, with more than 65% found just once. The sample consisted of PBMCs or T cells enriched from blood (not recorded which). These receptors were taken from a woman in her fifties or sixties with acute COVID-19.

In its sample, this clone was seen once. J is TRBJ1-5 and V is TRBV5-1; D is perhaps TRBD1 (5 bases). CDR3 size: 15 residues. The germline V and J ends were trimmed by 0 bases and 2 bases, with 9 bases remaining between them. Germline V CDR1 and CDR2: SGHRS, YFSETQ. DNA of the CDR3: TGCGCCAGCAGCTTGGCGGGGGGAGGCAATCAGCCCCAGCATTTT. This sequence encodes CASSLAGGGNQPQHF. Full variable domain (rest looked up from reference TRBV5-1 and TRBJ1-5): KAGVTQTPRYLIKTRGQQVTLSCSPISGHRSVSWYQQTPGQGLQFLFEYFSETQRNKGNFPGRFSGRQFSNSRSEMNVSTLELGDSALYLCASSLAGGGNQPQHFGDGTRLSIL.

The chain couples TRBV19 to TRBJ2-2, with TRBD2 matching over 8 bases. This CDR3 has 13 amino acids. Germline CDR1 reads LNHDA; CDR2 reads SQIVND (reference sequence). As DNA, the CDR3 is TGTACCTCCAGAGGACTAGCAGGCGGGGAGCTGTTTTTT. It specifies CTSRGLAGGELFF.

To note about this clone: Possible read error: a much larger clone is one base away. The sample carries other DNA sequences with the same CDR3. The V call is TRBV14, the J call TRBJ1-1; D is uncertain. From germline, CDR1 is SGHDN and CDR2 FVKESK. V was trimmed by 2 bases and J by 6 bases, leaving 4 bases between them. This CDR3 has 11 amino acids. CDR3: CASSQRAEAFF. In nucleotides, the CDR3 is TGTGCCAGCAGCCAACGGGCTGAAGCTTTCTTT. Complete variable domain (other parts from reference TRBV14 and TRBJ1-1): EAGVTQFPSHSVIEKGQTVTLRCDPISGHDNLYWYRRVMGKEIKFLLHFVKESKQDESGMPNNRFLAERTGGTYSTLKVQPAELEDSGVYFCASSQRAEAFFGQGTRLTVV.

This clone has more than one count but fewer than ten. CDR3: CASSETGGPNTGELFF. The CDR3 DNA is TGCGCCAGCAGTGAAACGGGGGGCCCGAACACCGGGGAGCTGTTTTTT. The rearrangement joins TRBV10-2 to TRBJ2-2, with a tentative D call TRBD2 (7 bases). Looked up from germline, CDR1 is WSHSY and CDR2 is SAAADI. The V end lost 3 bases, the J end lost 0 bases, and 11 bases lay between the germline ends. The CDR3 runs 16 residues.

The chain joins TRBV10-1 to TRBJ1-1, with D hard to call. With 5 bases removed from V and 0 bases from J, the gap between germline ends came to 7 bases. The CDR3 is 13 amino acids. The germline V gene has CDR1 WNHNN and CDR2 SYGVQD (reference sequence). CDR3 protein: CASSSELNTEAFF. The CDR3 DNA reads as TGCGCCAGCAGTTCGGAGTTGAACACTGAAGCTTTCTTT.